Each of the 18 T cell receptor beta chains below was sequenced from the same sample in a study of Graves' ophthalmopathy and Graves' hyperthyroidism. Amplified TCR beta CDR3 regions were obtained using RNA transcripts as template. HTBI primers served in a first-round RT-PCR, which a second-round multiplex PCR followed. TCRdb called the multiplex PCR reads again in MiXCR, with one record for every CDR3 protein. The sample lists some 210,000 distinct CDR3 sequences; over 25% were seen once. The specimen sequenced was peripheral blood. The receptors here all came from a man aged 45-65 years with Graves' ophthalmopathy.

V is TRBV12-3 or TRBV12-4 and J is TRBJ1-1, with D perhaps TRBD1 (5 bases). V lost 6 bases, J lost 5 bases, and 7 bases lay in between. The CDR3 totals 11 residues. The CDR3, as DNA: TGTGCCAGCAGGCAGGGAACTGAAGCTTTCTTT. It encodes CASRQGTEAFF.

The chain links TRBV27 to TRBJ2-7; D gene uncertain. Germline V gene data show CDR1 as MNHEY and CDR2 as SMNVEV (reference sequence). CDR3 length: 14 residues. V lost 2 bases and J 0 bases, leaving 8 bases between the germline ends. CDR3 sequence (DNA): TGTGCCAGCAGTTTAGCTTACGACTCCTACGAGCAGTACTTC. It yields the protein CASSLAYDSYEQYF.

The sample holds many counts of this clonotype. J is TRBJ2-4 and V is TRBV20-1; D might be TRBD1 or TRBD2, each matching 5 bases. V was pared by 4 bases and J by 1 base, with 8 bases between. The CDR3 is 13 amino acids. In germline, CDR1 is DFQATT, CDR2 SNEGSKA (reference sequence). CDR3 bases: TGCAGTGCTATCGGGACCGCCAAAAACATTCAGTACTTC. Amino acid sequence: CSAIGTAKNIQYF.

V and J are TRBV12-3 or TRBV12-4 and TRBJ2-2; a possible D gene is TRBD2 (5 bases). V was trimmed by 5 bases and J by 2 bases, leaving 9 bases between them. The CDR3 loop spans 14 amino acids. CDR3 loop: CASSLSVNTGELFF. DNA for the CDR3: TGTGCCAGCAGTCTTAGCGTAAACACCGGGGAGCTGTTTTTT.

This clonotype was seen at least ten times. This chain uses TRBV20-1 with TRBJ1-5; D is ambiguous. CDR3 size: 14 residues. Trimming left V 0 bases short and J 3 bases short, with 9 bases between. The germline V gene has CDR1 DFQATT and CDR2 SNEGSKA (reference sequence). CDR3 bases: TGCAGTGCTAGAGATGGCAGGTCCAATCAGCCCCAGCATTTT. As protein: CSARDGRSNQPQHF.

This clonotype was observed at least ten times. A much larger clone is a single base away; this may be a read error. V is TRBV24-1 and J is TRBJ2-5, with a tentative D call TRBD1 (5 bases). CDR1 is KGHDR, CDR2 SFDVKD, per germline. This CDR3 is 15 amino acids long. The CDR3 loop reads CATSDVRDSQETQHF. The CDR3 bases are TGTGCCACCAGTGACGTCCGAGACAGCCAAGAGACCCAGCACTTC.

This clonotype was observed at least ten times. This sequence joins TRBV10-1 and TRBJ2-2, with 9 bases lining up with TRBD1. Germline CDR1 reads WNHNN; CDR2 reads SYGVQD (reference sequence). The CDR3 has 17 amino acids. J was trimmed by 6 bases and V by 2 bases; bases with no gene match: 10. In DNA form, the CDR3 reads TGCGCCAGCAGTGAGAAGGGACAGGGTCTTCTCCCCGGGGAGCTGTTTTTT. As protein: CASSEKGQGLLPGELFF.

The sample holds many counts of this clonotype. The chain carries TRBV20-1 and TRBJ2-7; possibly TRBD2 for D (7 bases). The V end was cut by 5 bases, the J end by 0 bases, with 11 bases between. Looked up from germline, CDR1 is DFQATT and CDR2 is SNEGSKA (reference sequence). This CDR3 has 13 amino acids. The CDR3 loop is CSAGRDNSYEQYF. Here the CDR3 DNA reads TGCAGTGCTGGGAGGGACAACTCCTACGAGCAGTACTTC.

The chain joins TRBV25-1 to TRBJ2-7; D not certain. In germline, CDR1 is MGHDK, CDR2 SYGVNS. V was shortened by 3 bases and J by 4 bases, with 10 bases between the two germline ends. The CDR3 sequence is 13 residues long. In nucleotides, the CDR3 is TGTGCCAGCAGTGACCAGGAAGTGTACGAGCAGTACTTC. It specifies CASSDQEVYEQYF.

The genes are TRBV28 and TRBJ2-7, with D possibly being TRBD1 or TRBD2 (7 bases each). Trimming removed 4 bases at V and 2 bases at J, with 12 bases between. CDR1 and CDR2 (germline): MDHEN, SYDVKM. The CDR3 sequence is 14 residues long. The CDR3 region is CASSYRGGTYEQYF. CDR3 nucleotides: TGTGCCAGCAGTTACAGGGGAGGGACCTACGAGCAGTACTTC.

This clonotype was observed many times. The chain joins TRBV7-9 to TRBJ2-7; no reliable D call. The V gene's germline CDR1 is SEHNR and CDR2 FQNEAQ (reference sequence). V was clipped by 5 bases and J by 7 bases, with 15 bases between them. The CDR3 length is 13 residues. The CDR3 nucleotides are TGTGCCAGCAGCCAACTATCGACGGGTGAGCAGTACTTC. Its translation is CASSQLSTGEQYF.

This clonotype came up many times. The genes are TRBV6-2 or TRBV6-3 and TRBJ2-7, with D possibly being TRBD2 (5 bases). This CDR3 spans 15 amino acids. Trimming shortened V by 0 bases and J by 3 bases, and 12 bases separated the two germline ends. CDR1 and CDR2 from the germline V gene are MNHEY and SVGEGT. The CDR3 nucleotides are TGTGCCAGCAGTTACTCTCCGGGATTGAACTACGAGCAGTACTTC. Amino acid sequence: CASSYSPGLNYEQYF.

In this sample, this clonotype turned up many times. The chain links TRBV7-9 to TRBJ2-7, with D possibly called TRBD1 or TRBD2 (5 bases each). CDR3 length: 14 residues. With 7 bases removed from V and 9 bases from J, the gap between germline ends came to 22 bases. The germline gives CDR1 SEHNR, CDR2 FQNEAQ (reference sequence). The CDR3 sequence is CASKPESEPGRQYF. Here the CDR3 DNA reads TGTGCCAGCAAACCAGAAAGCGAGCCGGGACGGCAGTACTTC.

The chain employs TRBV6-2 or TRBV6-3 and TRBJ1-1; no definite D call. V gave up 6 bases and J gave up 10 bases, with 18 bases separating them. Germline-derived CDR1 and CDR2 are MNHEY and SVGEGT. The CDR3 is 13 amino acids. In nucleotides, the CDR3 is TGTGCCAGCAGCACCTATCTGGGTCCGGGAGCTTTCTTT. Translated, it gives CASSTYLGPGAFF.

This clonotype was observed at least ten times. Here the CDR3 reads CASRTSGRHEQYF. The CDR3 DNA reads TGTGCCAGCAGGACCTCGGGACGGCACGAGCAGTACTTC. The chain employs TRBV27 and TRBJ2-7; D tentatively reads TRBD1 or TRBD2 (5 bases each). Germline values: CDR1 MNHEY, CDR2 SMNVEV (reference sequence). CDR3 length: 13 residues. Trimming took off 6 bases at V and 5 bases at J, with 14 bases between the two ends.

V is TRBV6-2 or TRBV6-3 and J is TRBJ2-7; 9 positions match TRBD2. This CDR3 contains 14 residues. Trimming at V came to 2 bases and at J to 3 bases, leaving 2 bases not matched to a gene. CDR1 and CDR2 (germline): MNHEY, SVGEGT. CDR3 nucleotides: TGTGCCAGCAGTTACGAAGCGGGGGGCTACGAGCAGTACTTC. Translating it yields CASSYEAGGYEQYF.

This clonotype was seen once. V is TRBV30 and J is TRBJ2-2; 10 positions match TRBD2. CDR3 length: 14 amino acids. The germline CDR1 and CDR2 sequences are GTSNPN and SVGIG (reference sequence). The J segment lost 7 bases and the V segment lost 1 base, leaving 3 bases of the junction unmatched. The DNA for the CDR3 is TGTGCCTGGAGTGCTAGCGGGAGCCACGGGGAGCTGTTTTTT. It yields the protein CAWSASGSHGELFF.

This clonotype was recorded at least ten times. The genes are TRBV28 and TRBJ1-1, with TRBD1 matching over 7 bases. The CDR3 length is 14 residues. From germline, CDR1 is MDHEN and CDR2 SYDVKM. The V segment lost 6 bases and the J segment 3 bases; nucleotides outside the gene matches: 7. CDR3 amino acids: CASRPDREDTEAFF. In DNA form, the CDR3 reads TGTGCCAGCAGACCCGACAGGGAGGACACTGAAGCTTTCTTT.